A selection of T cell receptor beta chains follows, all from one sample in a study of control samples from healthy donors and cancer patients. Profiled with immunoSEQ multiplex PCR; TCRdb holds only in-frame clones, not every one. This sample has tens of thousands of clones, with 75% to 90% found just once. The sequencing input was blood. The receptor source for this set is a man aged 55 to 70 in good health. The conserved cysteine and the conserved F or W are not part of the CDR3 here. Clone sizes are given selectively: once, few, many, or a class where the clone is expanded.

j_call v_call clone_size cdr3_length cdr3_aa
TRBJ2-1 TRBV30 once 12 AWSVGSGIGEQF
TRBJ2-3 TRBV6-2/TRBV6-3 . 13 ASSYSRGAGDTQY
TRBJ1-2 TRBV7-2 . 13 ASSLAAGQGYGYT
TRBJ1-4 TRBV6-2/TRBV6-3 once 12 ASSPRKTNEKLF
TRBJ1-2 TRBV7-2 . 13 ASSPNQGANYGYT
TRBJ1-1 TRBV19 . 15 ASRRLSSLVANTEAF
TRBJ2-2 TRBV11-3 . 16 ASSPRGGDLANTGELF
TRBJ1-1 TRBV18 . 11 ASSPQGMTEAF
TRBJ1-6 TRBV5-1 . 12 ASSVTGINSPLH
TRBJ2-3 TRBV7-3 . 11 ASSSQGLGAQY
TRBJ1-1 TRBV11-2 . 11 ASSLSGNTEAF
TRBJ2-3 TRBV6-1 . 13 ASSLRTTGADTQY
TRBJ2-7 TRBV6-4 . 16 ASSAGGVDGTSSYEQY
TRBJ2-5 TRBV18 . 13 ASSRTGGGQETQY
TRBJ1-2 TRBV12-3/TRBV12-4 . 11 ASSYRQFYGYT
TRBJ2-1 TRBV5-6 . 16 ASSLFSRVGTSGNEQF
TRBJ1-2 TRBV6-5 . 13 ASSSTGLANYGYT
TRBJ2-7 TRBV6-1 . 14 ASSEWGGRPLDEQY
TRBJ1-4 TRBV19 . 14 ASSDDRGYTNEKLF
TRBJ1-5 TRBV18 . 13 ASSPQGVTFQPQH
TRBJ2-1 TRBV2 . 12 ASSERLMYNEQF
TRBJ2-5 TRBV11-2 . 11 ASSLGLGETQY
TRBJ2-4 TRBV18 . 17 ASSPSRTSSGFSKNIQY
TRBJ1-5 TRBV9 few 12 ASSVTGGNQPQH
TRBJ1-2 TRBV6-2/TRBV6-3 . 12 ASGPRDRVFGYT
TRBJ2-2 TRBV6-1 . 13 ASSEAAEITGELF
TRBJ2-2 TRBV20-1 . 14 SASTSGRTNTGELF
TRBJ1-3 TRBV10-3 once 11 AIMGGTGDTIY
TRBJ1-2 TRBV2 . 11 ASSEQGSYGYT
TRBJ2-4 TRBV19 . 13 ASSITSGTKNIQY
TRBJ2-1 TRBV5-5 . 14 ASSDPERGSYNEQF
TRBJ2-7 TRBV5-1 once 14 ASSLNGGTSTYEQY
TRBJ2-7 TRBV11-2 . 12 ASSLLGKGYEQY
TRBJ2-4 TRBV3-1/TRBV3-2 . 14 ASSRQGLMRKNIQY
TRBJ2-7 TRBV5-5 . 16 ASSLRQGAQASPYEQY
TRBJ1-1 TRBV28 . 13 ASSFGGRMNTEAF
TRBJ2-5 TRBV28 . 14 ASTPGQRGREETQY
TRBJ2-7 TRBV7-9 . 14 ASSLGGGRVSYEQY
TRBJ2-1 TRBV7-9 . 11 ASSLSSGSEQF
TRBJ1-5 TRBV19 . 14 ASSIQGAGYDQPQH
TRBJ2-7 TRBV5-5 . 13 ASSPPGQGSYEQY
TRBJ1-3 TRBV7-9 . 11 ASSPGQESTIY